The source of this TCR beta chain is a study of blood T cells in healthy people across ages. A J-beta primer mix and a sample-barcoded 5' primer were used in a second PCR of roughly 6 to 12 cycles. In TCRdb, the 5' RACE reads were re-called with MiXCR into one record per CDR3 protein. The sample yields 1.5 million or so distinct CDR3 sequences, roughly 40% seen once. Germline CDR1 is DFQATT and CDR2 is SNEGSKA (reference sequence). Unmatched junction bases numbered 15, after V lost 0 bases and J lost 13 bases. CDR3 size: 15 residues. Overall study findings and caveats: CMV infection status of these donors was not known.

In its sample, this clonotype was seen once. Its antigen is not known. The sample comprised blood. The V call is TRBV20-1, the J call TRBJ2-4; 7 bases align to TRBD2. This clonotype was obtained from a woman aged 18-29 years in good health. CDR3 region: CSARDAASELREQYF. CDR3 in DNA: TGCAGTGCTAGAGATGCGGCTAGCGAGCTGCGGGAGCAGTACTTC.